This T cell receptor beta chain originates from a study of shared clonotypes between healthy human individuals (dated by TCRdb to about 2020). About the full investigation: A couple of women and a few men aged 18 to 49 years were included in the cohort. For each donor, three plates each were used for CD4 naive and CD4 memory, two plates were used for CD8 naive, and one plate was used for CD8 memory. The study deeply sequenced blood TCR repertoires of about 5 healthy adults to estimate repertoire size and the extent of clonotype sharing between individuals. Different laboratories and diverse techniques were used to prepare libraries and sequence TCR repertoires, to increase sequencing depth and limit assay-specific biases. Each donor's leukapheresis produced roughly between about 0.85 and 10 billion PBMCs. Paper-wide results and their limitations: Even with the large sequencing depth, rarefaction of the sorted-subset datasets indicated that sequencing was incomplete. Across a few donors, 5% to 6% of naive CD4, more than 3% of naive CD8, about 2% of memory CD4, and 0.4% of memory CD8 clonotypes were shared. Naive subsets generally had larger estimated clonotype richness than memory subsets did. Because the study included a small number of donors, the genetic and exposure-history diversity represented was limited. Clonotypes shared by all four sorted-subset donors showed higher generation probabilities than non-shared clonotypes. Only blood was sampled, and tissue TCR repertoires likely differ from those in blood. Pairwise subsampling indicated that sequencing depth was expected to affect the degree of clonotype sharing among donors.

Healthy HIV-negative adults with no recently reported acute infections or vaccinations were included as donors. Every donor was a Caucasian adult living in Nashville, Tennessee, USA. CD8 memory samples consisted of magnetically selected CD45RO+ cells combined with CCR7-negative CD45RA+ effector memory (TemRA) cells. After blood collection by leukapheresis, PBMCs were isolated using Ficoll-Histopaque density gradient centrifugation and then cryopreserved in the vapor phase of liquid nitrogen. Analytical flow cytometry was used to check the purity and quantity of every magnetically sorted T cell population. From each sorted fraction, genomic DNA was isolated and quantified by UV absorbance on a Nanodrop 2000c. As concerns this clone: This clone's antigen is unknown. There are no base qualities to consult, and no much larger clone falls within one base.

The germline V end is reduced by 4 bases and the J end by 7 bases; junction bases left unmatched: 12. The CDR3 sequence holds 17 residues, the cysteine and phenylalanine included. The CDR3 DNA has 51 bases and is translated from base 1. The germline V gene provides CDR1 SGHRS and CDR2 YFSETQ. TCR CDR3 regions were amplified from genomic DNA by multiplex PCR using the deep immunoSEQ assay. Extracted genomic DNA from each cell subset was spread evenly across all wells of several immunoSEQ 96-well plates, with each plate serving as a replicate. For sorted subsets, 150 to 250 ng of genomic DNA, equivalent to around 31,000 T cell genomes, went into each replicate PCR. Purified libraries were measured with a Qubit 3.0 fluorometer, size-checked on a Bioanalyzer 2100, and measured again with the KAPA Library Quantification kit. Every immunoSEQ 96-well plate was sequenced on a separate single-read 150-cycle Illumina NextSeq 550 flow cell. For the original study's pipeline: The immunoSEQ output contained only junctional sequences without quality scores, so filtering could not match that applied to full-length reads. To assign V/J genes and CDR3, sequences were annotated against IMGT germline references using PyIR, a Python wrapper for IgBLAST v1.9. Reads were filtered out if the reads had weak V/J assignments (E-value above 1e-6), no CDR3, stop codons, out-of-frame junctions, or ambiguous translated residues. A V3J clonotype was defined by an identical inferred V gene, J gene, and CDR3 amino acid sequence. To compute the percentage overlap between repertoires, the number of shared unique clonotypes was divided by the size of the smaller repertoire. RTK rarefaction, the Chao1 estimator, and Recon v2.1 estimates of unobserved clonotypes were used to assess repertoire richness. For all TCRbeta clonotypes obtained by the gDNA method from a few donors, generation probabilities were computed with OLGA. In its TCRdb copy, this immuneACCESS table keeps in-frame sequences only and misses some clones. Where compared with another copy, unresolved V genes explain less than half of these, and the others have no known cause. The V and J calls and clone size are taken from that table; D and trimming were inferred from the DNA. The sample table contains some 87,000 clones; only one count was recorded for 60% to 70% of them. The top ten constitute approximately 46% of the sample.

This sequence uses TRBV5-1 and TRBJ2-1, and TRBD1 matches 12 of the central bases. The receptor comes from a man in his thirties or forties in good health. Material: memory CD8+ T cells sorted from blood. The sample's cell subset or site, from its label and the paper: CD45RO+ cells pooled with CCR7-negative TemRA cells. The sequenced DNA is TGCGCCAGCAGCAGTGCACCGGGACAGGGGGCTTCGAATGAGCAGTTCTTC. Protein translation: CASSSAPGQGASNEQFF.